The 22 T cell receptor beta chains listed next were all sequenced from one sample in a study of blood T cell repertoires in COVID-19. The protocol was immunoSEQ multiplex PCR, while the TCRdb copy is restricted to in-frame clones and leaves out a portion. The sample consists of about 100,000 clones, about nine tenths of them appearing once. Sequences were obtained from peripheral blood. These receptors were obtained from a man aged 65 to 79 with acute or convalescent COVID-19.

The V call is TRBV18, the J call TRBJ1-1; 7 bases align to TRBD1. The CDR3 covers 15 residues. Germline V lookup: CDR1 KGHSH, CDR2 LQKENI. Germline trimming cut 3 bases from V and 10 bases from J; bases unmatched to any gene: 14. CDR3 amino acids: CASSPTLDRLERAFF. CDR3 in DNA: TGTGCCAGCTCACCGACACTGGACAGGTTGGAGAGAGCTTTCTTT.

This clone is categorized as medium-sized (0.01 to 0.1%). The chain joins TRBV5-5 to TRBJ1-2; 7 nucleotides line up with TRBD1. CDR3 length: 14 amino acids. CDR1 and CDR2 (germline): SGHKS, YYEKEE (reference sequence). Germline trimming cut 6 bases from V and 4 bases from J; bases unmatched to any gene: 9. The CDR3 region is CASKDRDVLYGYTF. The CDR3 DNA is TGTGCCAGCAAAGACAGGGACGTCCTCTATGGCTACACCTTC. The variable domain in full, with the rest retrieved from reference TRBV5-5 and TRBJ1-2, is DAGVTQSPTHLIKTRGQQVTLRCSPISGHKSVSWYQQVLGQGPQFIFQYYEKEERGRGNFPDRFSARQFPNYSSELNVNALLLGDSALYLCASKDRDVLYGYTFGSGTRLTVV.

CDR3 nucleotides: TGTGCCAGCAGCTCCTGGTTAGGACAGGGATATGTCAATCAGCCCCAGCATTTT. Translation gives CASSSWLGQGYVNQPQHF. This rearrangement joins TRBV7-2 to TRBJ1-5; 8 bases align to TRBD1. V was pared by 4 bases and J by 3 bases, with 14 bases of the junction left unmatched. The germline V gene has CDR1 SGHTA and CDR2 FQGNSA. The CDR3 covers 18 residues.

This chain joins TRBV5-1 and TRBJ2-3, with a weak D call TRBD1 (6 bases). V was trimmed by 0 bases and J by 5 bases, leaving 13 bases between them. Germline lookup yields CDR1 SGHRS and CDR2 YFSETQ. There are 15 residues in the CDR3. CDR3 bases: TGCGCCAGCAGCTTGGGTGGGGTACAGGGAGATACGCAGTATTTT. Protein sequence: CASSLGGVQGDTQYF.

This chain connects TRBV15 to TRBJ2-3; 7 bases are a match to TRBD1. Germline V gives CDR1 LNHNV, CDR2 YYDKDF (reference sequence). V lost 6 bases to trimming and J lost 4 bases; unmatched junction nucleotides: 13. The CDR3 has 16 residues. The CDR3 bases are TGTGCCACCAGAGGATCTCGGCAGGGGGTATCAGATACGCAGTATTTT. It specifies CATRGSRQGVSDTQYF.

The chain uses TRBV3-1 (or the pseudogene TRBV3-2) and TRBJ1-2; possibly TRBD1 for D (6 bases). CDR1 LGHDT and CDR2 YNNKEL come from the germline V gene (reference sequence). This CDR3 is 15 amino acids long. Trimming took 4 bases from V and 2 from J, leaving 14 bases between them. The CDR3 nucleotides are TGTGCCAGCAGCCCGTACAGGGAGGGCAACTATGGCTACACCTTC. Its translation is CASSPYREGNYGYTF.

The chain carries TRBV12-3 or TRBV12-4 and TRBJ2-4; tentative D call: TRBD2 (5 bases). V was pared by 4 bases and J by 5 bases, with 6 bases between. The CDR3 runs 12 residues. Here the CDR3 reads CASSWEQNIQYF. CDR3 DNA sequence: TGTGCCAGCAGTTGGGAGCAAAACATTCAGTACTTC.

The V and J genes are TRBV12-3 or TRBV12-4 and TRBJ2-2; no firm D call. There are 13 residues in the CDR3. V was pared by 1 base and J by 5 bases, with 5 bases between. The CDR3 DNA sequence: TGTGCCAGCAGTTTAGACTCGACCGGGGAGCTGTTTTTT. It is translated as CASSLDSTGELFF.

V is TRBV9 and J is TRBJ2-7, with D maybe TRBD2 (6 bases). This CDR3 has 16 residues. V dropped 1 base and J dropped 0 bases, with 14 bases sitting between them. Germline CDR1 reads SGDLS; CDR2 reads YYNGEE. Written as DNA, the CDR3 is TGTGCCAGCAGCGTACACGGGAGCTCTAGCTCCTACGAGCAGTACTTC. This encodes CASSVHGSSSSYEQYF.

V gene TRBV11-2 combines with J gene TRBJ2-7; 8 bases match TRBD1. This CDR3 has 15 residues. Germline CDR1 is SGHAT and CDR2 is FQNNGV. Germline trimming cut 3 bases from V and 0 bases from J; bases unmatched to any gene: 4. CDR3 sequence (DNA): TGTGCCAGCAGCTTTGGTACAGGGGGCTCCTACGAGCAGTACTTC. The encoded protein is CASSFGTGGSYEQYF.

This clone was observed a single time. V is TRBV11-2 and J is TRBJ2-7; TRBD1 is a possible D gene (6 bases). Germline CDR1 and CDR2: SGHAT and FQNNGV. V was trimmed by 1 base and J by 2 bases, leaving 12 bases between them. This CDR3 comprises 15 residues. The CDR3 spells CASSLVVGATYEQYF. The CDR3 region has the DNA TGTGCCAGCAGCTTAGTGGTGGGGGCGACCTACGAGCAGTACTTC.

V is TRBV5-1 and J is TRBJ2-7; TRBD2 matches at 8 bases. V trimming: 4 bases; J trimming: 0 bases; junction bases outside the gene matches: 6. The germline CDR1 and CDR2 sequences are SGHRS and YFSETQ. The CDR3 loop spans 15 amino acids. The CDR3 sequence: CASSELAVSSYEQYF. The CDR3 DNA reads TGCGCCAGCAGCGAACTAGCGGTAAGCTCCTACGAGCAGTACTTC. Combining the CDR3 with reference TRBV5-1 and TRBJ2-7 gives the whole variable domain KAGVTQTPRYLIKTRGQQVTLSCSPISGHRSVSWYQQTPGQGLQFLFEYFSETQRNKGNFPGRFSGRQFSNSRSEMNVSTLELGDSALYLCASSELAVSSYEQYFGPGTRLTVT.

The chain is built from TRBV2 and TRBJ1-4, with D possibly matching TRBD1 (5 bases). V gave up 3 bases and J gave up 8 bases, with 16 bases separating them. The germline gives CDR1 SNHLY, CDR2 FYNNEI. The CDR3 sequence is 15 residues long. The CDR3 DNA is TGTGCCAGCAGTGATGACAGCTTAATGGGGGAAAAACTGTTTTTT. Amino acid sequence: CASSDDSLMGEKLFF.

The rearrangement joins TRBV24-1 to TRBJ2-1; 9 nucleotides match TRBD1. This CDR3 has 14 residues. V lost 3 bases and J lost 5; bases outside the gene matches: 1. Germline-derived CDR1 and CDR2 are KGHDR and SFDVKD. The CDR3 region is CATSDGTGHNEQFF. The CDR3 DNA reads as TGTGCCACCAGTGATGGGACAGGGCACAATGAGCAGTTCTTC.

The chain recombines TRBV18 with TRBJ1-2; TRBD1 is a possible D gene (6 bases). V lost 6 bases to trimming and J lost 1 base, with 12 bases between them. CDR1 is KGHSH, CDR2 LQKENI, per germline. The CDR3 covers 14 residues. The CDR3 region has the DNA TGTGCCAGCTCGGGCCGGGACAATAACTATGGCTACACCTTC. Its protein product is CASSGRDNNYGYTF.

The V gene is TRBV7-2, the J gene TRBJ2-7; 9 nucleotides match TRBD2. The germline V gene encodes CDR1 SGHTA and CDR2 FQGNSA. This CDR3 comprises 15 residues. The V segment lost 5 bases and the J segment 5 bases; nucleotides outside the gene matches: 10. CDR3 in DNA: TGTGCCAGCAGCGACCGCGCGGGAGGGCCGCACGAGCAGTACTTC. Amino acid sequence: CASSDRAGGPHEQYF.

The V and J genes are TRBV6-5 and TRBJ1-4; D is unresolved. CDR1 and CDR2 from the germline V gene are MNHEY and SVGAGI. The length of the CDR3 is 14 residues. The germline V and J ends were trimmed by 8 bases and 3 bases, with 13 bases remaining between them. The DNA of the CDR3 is TGTGCCAGCTCCCCGCAGCGTGCTAATGAAAAACTGTTTTTT. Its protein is CASSPQRANEKLFF.

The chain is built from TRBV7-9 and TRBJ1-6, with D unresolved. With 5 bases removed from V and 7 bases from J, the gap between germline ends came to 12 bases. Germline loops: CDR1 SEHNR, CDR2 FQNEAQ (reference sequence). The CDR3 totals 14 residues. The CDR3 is CASSPGSLNSPLHF. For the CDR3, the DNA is TGTGCCAGCAGCCCCGGGTCCTTAAATTCACCCCTCCACTTT.

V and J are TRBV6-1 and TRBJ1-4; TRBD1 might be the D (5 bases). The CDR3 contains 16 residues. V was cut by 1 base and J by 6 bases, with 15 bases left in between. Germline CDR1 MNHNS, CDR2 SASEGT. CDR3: CASSEGWGGVDEKLFF. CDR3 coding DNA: TGTGCCAGCAGTGAAGGATGGGGGGGGGTGGATGAAAAACTGTTTTTT.

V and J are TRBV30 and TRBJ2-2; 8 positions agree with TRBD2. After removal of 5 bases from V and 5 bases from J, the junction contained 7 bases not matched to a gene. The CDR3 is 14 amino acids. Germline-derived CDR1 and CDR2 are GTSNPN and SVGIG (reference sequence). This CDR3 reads CAWHAGGGTGELFF. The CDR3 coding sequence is TGTGCCTGGCACGCGGGGGGAGGGACCGGGGAGCTGTTTTTT. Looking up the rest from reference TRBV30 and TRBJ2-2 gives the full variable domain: SQTIHQWPATLVQPVGSPLSLECTVEGTSNPNLYWYRQAAGRGLQLLFYSVGIGQISSEVPQNLSASRPQDRQFILSSKKLLLSDSGFYLCAWHAGGGTGELFFGEGSRLTVL.

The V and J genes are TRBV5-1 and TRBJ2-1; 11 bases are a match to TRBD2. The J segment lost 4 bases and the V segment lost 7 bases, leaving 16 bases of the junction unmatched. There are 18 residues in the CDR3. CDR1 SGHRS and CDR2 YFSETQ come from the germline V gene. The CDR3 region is CASSGGDSGRAQYNEQFF. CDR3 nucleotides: TGCGCCAGCTCTGGGGGGGATAGCGGGAGGGCCCAGTACAATGAGCAGTTCTTC.

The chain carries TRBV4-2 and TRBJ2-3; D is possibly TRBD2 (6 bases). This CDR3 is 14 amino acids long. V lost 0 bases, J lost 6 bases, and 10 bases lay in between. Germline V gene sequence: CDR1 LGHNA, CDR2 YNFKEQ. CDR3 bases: TGTGCCAGCAGCCAAGATTGGAGGGACGATACGCAGTATTTT. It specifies CASSQDWRDDTQYF.